Following are 31 T cell receptor beta chains from one sample sequenced in a study of blood T cell repertoires in COVID-19. TCRdb's copy holds only in-frame clones and misses some; the assay was immunoSEQ multiplex PCR. The sample has about 140,000 clones; roughly 84% are singletons. The specimen sequenced was peripheral blood. The receptors derive from a woman aged 60 to 75 with acute or convalescent COVID-19.

The chain uses TRBV9 and TRBJ2-1, with D tentatively TRBD2 (6 bases). The ends were cut back, 2 bases at V and 2 bases at J, with 11 bases in the middle. The germline gives CDR1 SGDLS, CDR2 YYNGEE. This CDR3 contains 15 residues. As DNA, the CDR3 is TGTGCCAGCAGCGTGACGGGACTCCCCTACAATGAGCAGTTCTTC. Translating it yields CASSVTGLPYNEQFF.

This sequence joins TRBV6-6 and TRBJ2-5; 9 nucleotides match TRBD1. The CDR3 totals 15 residues. CDR1 is MNHNY and CDR2 is SVGAGI in the germline V gene (reference sequence). J lost 3 bases, V lost 0 bases, and 2 bases had no gene match. The CDR3 sequence is CASSYSGTGKETQYF. In nucleotides, the CDR3 is TGTGCCAGCAGTTACTCAGGGACAGGGAAAGAGACCCAGTACTTC.

DNA for the CDR3: TGTGCCAGCAGGGCGGGACAGGGAGGAGGCTACACCTTC. Translating it yields CASRAGQGGGYTF. The J gene is TRBJ1-2, the V gene TRBV12-3 or TRBV12-4, with TRBD1 identical over 9 bases. V shed 6 bases and J 8 bases; nucleotides not matched to a gene: 7. The CDR3 totals 13 residues.

The chain recombines TRBV7-9 with TRBJ2-7, with no clear D. Germline V gives CDR1 SEHNR, CDR2 FQNEAQ (reference sequence). With 4 bases removed from V and 3 bases from J, the gap between germline ends came to 4 bases. This CDR3 region has 11 residues. CDR3 sequence reads: CASSSFYEQYF. In nucleotides, the CDR3 is TGTGCCAGCAGCTCCTTCTACGAGCAGTACTTC. Full variable domain (remainder filled in from reference TRBV7-9 and TRBJ2-7): DTGVSQNPRHKITKRGQNVTFRCDPISEHNRLYWYRQTLGQGPEFLTYFQNEAQLEKSRLLSDRFSAERPKGSFSTLEIQRTEQGDSAMYLCASSSFYEQYFGPGTRLTVT.

V usage is TRBV5-1 and J usage is TRBJ2-3; a weak D match, TRBD2 (6 bases). The length of the CDR3 is 16 residues. Deletions cut 4 bases from V and 2 bases from J, with 17 bases between. From germline, CDR1 is SGHRS and CDR2 YFSETQ. The CDR3 loop is CASSIDPSAHTDTQYF. Written as DNA, the CDR3 is TGCGCCAGCAGCATAGATCCTAGCGCGCACACAGATACGCAGTATTTT.

The V gene is TRBV30, the J gene TRBJ1-6; 7 nucleotides line up with TRBD1. Germline trimming cut 1 base from V and 5 bases from J; bases unmatched to any gene: 2. This CDR3 has 14 amino acids. Germline CDR1 GTSNPN, CDR2 SVGIG (reference sequence). The CDR3 coding sequence is TGTGCCTGGAGTGGGACAGGAGATAATTCACCCCTCCACTTT. Protein sequence: CAWSGTGDNSPLHF. The full variable domain, rest sourced from reference TRBV30 and TRBJ1-6, is SQTIHQWPATLVQPVGSPLSLECTVEGTSNPNLYWYRQAAGRGLQLLFYSVGIGQISSEVPQNLSASRPQDRQFILSSKKLLLSDSGFYLCAWSGTGDNSPLHFGNGTRLTVT.

The chain joins TRBV5-1 to TRBJ1-2, with 7 bases matching TRBD1. The CDR3 has 14 residues. V shed 4 bases, J shed 4 bases, and the junction held 7 bases outside the gene matches. Germline V gene lookup returns CDR1 SGHRS and CDR2 YFSETQ. The CDR3, as DNA: TGCGCCAGCAGCCCTCCGGGACAGAGCTATGGCTACACCTTC. This codes for CASSPPGQSYGYTF.

The table lists this clone with a count of one. V usage is TRBV6-5 and J usage is TRBJ2-1; 7 positions agree with TRBD2. V lost 7 bases and J lost 9; bases outside the gene matches: 15. The CDR3 runs to 15 residues. Germline V lookup: CDR1 MNHEY, CDR2 SVGAGI. This CDR3 reads CASTVSLGGPGEQFF. The CDR3 DNA sequence: TGTGCCAGCACCGTGTCTCTGGGAGGGCCCGGTGAGCAGTTCTTC.

The rearrangement uses TRBV30 and TRBJ2-1; 11 bases align to TRBD2. J lost 0 bases, V lost 6 bases, and 13 bases had no gene match. This CDR3 comprises 18 residues. Germline V CDR1 and CDR2: GTSNPN, SVGIG (reference sequence). DNA for the CDR3: TGTGCCTGCTCCACCCCGGGACTAGCGGCGAGCTCCTACAATGAGCAGTTCTTC. It is translated as CACSTPGLAASSYNEQFF.

This clone was observed a single time. The V gene is TRBV9, the J gene TRBJ2-1; D unclear. The CDR3 contains 15 residues. The germline gives CDR1 SGDLS, CDR2 YYNGEE. V lost 1 base to trimming and J lost 6 bases, with 14 bases between them. CDR3 bases: TGTGCCAGCAGCGTATCCGGCGGTCCGGGCAATGAGCAGTTCTTC. Its translation is CASSVSGGPGNEQFF.

The rearrangement links TRBV24-1 to TRBJ1-1; no reliable D call. CDR1 is KGHDR, CDR2 SFDVKD, per germline. The CDR3 is made up of 13 amino acids. Deletions cut 7 bases from V and 5 bases from J, with 13 bases between. CDR3 sequence: CATSSLLGTEAFF. The CDR3 DNA is TGTGCCACCAGCAGTCTACTAGGGACTGAAGCTTTCTTT.

The V gene is TRBV9, the J gene TRBJ1-2; D is unresolved. This CDR3 region has 12 residues. Germline loops: CDR1 SGDLS, CDR2 YYNGEE. V shed 2 bases and J shed 7 bases, with 9 bases lying between them. The CDR3 nucleotides are TGTGCCAGCAGCGTGGCCTGGAGTGGCTACACCTTC. It translates to CASSVAWSGYTF. Looking up the rest from reference TRBV9 and TRBJ1-2 gives the full variable domain: DSGVTQTPKHLITATGQRVTLRCSPRSGDLSVYWYQQSLDQGLQFLIQYYNGEERAKGNILERFSAQQFPDLHSELNLSSLELGDSALYFCASSVAWSGYTFGSGTRLTVV.

This clone was picked up one time. The chain carries TRBV20-1 and TRBJ2-1; tentatively, D is TRBD2 (7 bases). Germline V gene lookup returns CDR1 DFQATT and CDR2 SNEGSKA (reference sequence). V lost 3 bases and J 7 bases, leaving 16 bases between the germline ends. This CDR3 contains 14 residues. The CDR3 region has the DNA TGCAGTGCTAGTCGGGGAGGGGGAAGGAATGAGCAGTTCTTC. It specifies CSASRGGGRNEQFF.

J is TRBJ1-2 and V is TRBV7-3; no clear D gene. CDR1 and CDR2 from the germline V gene are SGHTA and FQGTGA. This CDR3 contains 15 residues. Trimming took off 0 bases at V and 2 bases at J, with 10 bases between the two ends. The CDR3 bases are TGTGCCAGCAGCTTAACGGGTGAACAGAACTATGGCTACACCTTC. Its protein product is CASSLTGEQNYGYTF.

This CDR3 reads CASGQGEVNTIYF. CDR3 nucleotides: TGTGCCAGTGGACAGGGGGAGGTAAACACCATATATTTT. The chain links TRBV19 to TRBJ1-3, with 10 bases lining up with TRBD1. CDR1 is LNHDA and CDR2 is SQIVND in the germline V gene (reference sequence). Trimming removed 8 bases from V and 6 bases from J; junction bases left unmatched: 4. The CDR3 runs 13 residues.

The chain joins TRBV9 to TRBJ1-2, with TRBD1 as a possible D gene (5 bases). Germline V CDR1 and CDR2: SGDLS, YYNGEE. This CDR3 region has 15 residues. V shed 3 bases and J shed 2 bases, with 14 bases lying between them. This CDR3 is CASSGSRQGNYGYTF. CDR3 in DNA: TGTGCCAGCAGCGGCTCGAGGCAGGGAAACTATGGCTACACCTTC.

The chain has TRBV5-1 and TRBJ1-2, with a tentative D call TRBD1 (5 bases). V was shortened by 2 bases and J by 6 bases, with 8 bases between the two germline ends. The CDR3 consists of 12 residues. Germline V gives CDR1 SGHRS, CDR2 YFSETQ. The CDR3 bases are TGCGCCAGCAGCTTCCCGGGGGATGGCTACACCTTC. Encoded protein: CASSFPGDGYTF.

This CDR3 is CASSFGGFGAGNTIYF. The CDR3 nucleotides read TGTGCCAGCAGTTTTGGAGGATTCGGGGCTGGAAACACCATATATTTT. The J gene is TRBJ1-3, the V gene TRBV28, with D unresolved. Germline-derived CDR1 and CDR2 are MDHEN and SYDVKM. CDR3 size: 16 residues. Deletions cut 3 bases from V and 2 bases from J, with 14 bases between.

This clone was detected only a few times. This chain uses TRBV28 with TRBJ1-5; D is unresolved. Germline CDR1 and CDR2: MDHEN and SYDVKM. There are 14 residues in the CDR3. The ends were cut back, 0 bases at V and 3 bases at J, with 6 bases in the middle. CDR3 nucleotide sequence: TGTGCCAGCAGTTTATGGAGATACAATCAGCCCCAGCATTTT. As protein: CASSLWRYNQPQHF.

The V call is TRBV6-5, the J call TRBJ2-5; the D gene is possibly TRBD1 (6 bases). From germline, CDR1 is MNHEY and CDR2 SVGAGI. Trimming removed 7 bases at V and 6 bases at J, with 21 bases between. The CDR3 contains 15 residues. The CDR3 nucleotides are TGTGCCAGCAAAGCCTTATCAAACAGGGAGCAGACCCAGTACTTC. This encodes CASKALSNREQTQYF.

The chain employs TRBV30 and TRBJ2-3, with TRBD2 matching 10 bases. Per the germline V gene, CDR1 is GTSNPN and CDR2 is SVGIG (reference sequence). There are 15 residues in the CDR3. V shed 2 bases and J 2 bases; nucleotides not matched to a gene: 4. CDR3 region: CAWSQLAGLTDTQYF. DNA for the CDR3: TGTGCCTGGAGTCAACTAGCGGGGCTCACAGATACGCAGTATTTT.

The V and J genes are TRBV7-9 and TRBJ1-1; 8 bases fit TRBD1. Germline V gene sequence: CDR1 SEHNR, CDR2 FQNEAQ (reference sequence). V shed 3 bases and J 1 base; nucleotides not matched to a gene: 7. The CDR3 runs to 16 residues. The CDR3 here is CASSLGGTGGNTEAFF. The DNA for the CDR3 is TGTGCCAGCAGCTTGGGCGGTACAGGGGGGAACACTGAAGCTTTCTTT.

This rearrangement joins TRBV28 to TRBJ1-4, with 8 nucleotides matching TRBD1. The CDR3 loop spans 15 amino acids. J lost 6 bases, V lost 5 bases, and 8 bases had no gene match. Germline V CDR1 and CDR2: MDHEN, SYDVKM. CDR3 DNA sequence: TGTGCCAGCAGTGGACAGGGTTGGTCAGATGAAAAACTGTTTTTT. Translating gives CASSGQGWSDEKLFF.

The chain links TRBV7-6 to TRBJ2-7, with a possible D match to TRBD2 (6 bases). The V end lost 8 bases, the J end lost 5 bases, and 13 bases lay between the germline ends. Germline V gene data show CDR1 as SGHVS and CDR2 as FNYEAQ. This CDR3 is built from 12 residues. The CDR3 DNA follows: TGTGCCAGCGGACGGGGAGGTAACGAGCAGTACTTC. Its translation is CASGRGGNEQYF.

With respect to this clone: The junction departs from the called germline gene at one end, perhaps through a read error. This chain joins TRBV11-2 and TRBJ2-1; weak D call: TRBD2 (6 bases). This CDR3 is 14 amino acids long. Germline loops: CDR1 SGHAT, CDR2 FQNNGV. DNA for the CDR3: TGTGTCAGCAGCTTAGTAACGGGGAGGAATGAGCAGTTCTTC. Amino acid sequence: CVSSLVTGRNEQFF.

This chain uses TRBV9 with TRBJ2-2; 14 bases align to TRBD2. The CDR3 sequence is 16 residues long. V lost 4 bases to trimming and J lost 8 bases; unmatched junction nucleotides: 7. CDR1 is SGDLS and CDR2 is YYNGEE in the germline V gene. In DNA, the CDR3 is TGTGCCAGCAGCTCCCGACTAGCGGGAGGGCGGGGGGAGCTGTTTTTT. Translation gives CASSSRLAGGRGELFF.

In this sample, this clone turned up once. This chain links TRBV27 with TRBJ1-1; 7 bases map to TRBD1. CDR1 is MNHEY and CDR2 is SMNVEV in the germline V gene (reference sequence). This CDR3 has 13 amino acids. V lost 9 bases and J lost 1; bases outside the gene matches: 5. CDR3 residues: CASSTGPNTEAFF. CDR3 in DNA: TGTGCCAGTTCGACAGGGCCGAACACTGAAGCTTTCTTT.

This clone occurred a few times. The chain recombines TRBV3-1 (or the pseudogene TRBV3-2) with TRBJ2-7, with TRBD2 matching over 7 bases. The CDR3 extends over 13 amino acids. V dropped 4 bases and J dropped 3; count of bases not matched to a gene: 3. Germline V CDR1 and CDR2: LGHDT, YNNKEL (reference sequence). The CDR3 nucleotides are TGTGCCAGCAGCCGGGACTACCGCTACGAGCAGTACTTC. Its protein is CASSRDYRYEQYF.

The chain uses TRBV28 and TRBJ2-5; perhaps TRBD1 as D (5 bases). V lost 9 bases to trimming and J lost 0 bases, with 23 bases between them. This CDR3 contains 17 residues. Germline V CDR1 and CDR2: MDHEN, SYDVKM. DNA of the CDR3: TGTGCCAGTTCCGAACGGACATATTTGGAGAACCAAGAGACCCAGTACTTC. This sequence encodes CASSERTYLENQETQYF.

The chain recombines TRBV13 with TRBJ1-2, with D tentatively TRBD1 (6 bases). V was pared by 6 bases and J by 4 bases, with 15 bases between. Germline loops: CDR1 PRHDT, CDR2 FYEKMQ (reference sequence). CDR3 length: 14 amino acids. CDR3 region: CASRGEGGAYGYTF. CDR3 nucleotides: TGTGCCAGCAGAGGAGAGGGGGGGGCCTATGGCTACACCTTC.

With regard to this clone: Other DNA sequences of this sample code for an identical CDR3. CDR3 in amino acids: CASAGVGNSPLHF. The DNA for the CDR3 is TGCGCCAGTGCAGGGGTGGGTAATTCACCCCTCCACTTT. V gene TRBV5-1 combines with J gene TRBJ1-6, with TRBD1 as a possible D gene (6 bases). Per germline, CDR1 SGHRS and CDR2 YFSETQ. This CDR3 has 13 residues. V lost 8 bases and J lost 6, with 12 bases in between.